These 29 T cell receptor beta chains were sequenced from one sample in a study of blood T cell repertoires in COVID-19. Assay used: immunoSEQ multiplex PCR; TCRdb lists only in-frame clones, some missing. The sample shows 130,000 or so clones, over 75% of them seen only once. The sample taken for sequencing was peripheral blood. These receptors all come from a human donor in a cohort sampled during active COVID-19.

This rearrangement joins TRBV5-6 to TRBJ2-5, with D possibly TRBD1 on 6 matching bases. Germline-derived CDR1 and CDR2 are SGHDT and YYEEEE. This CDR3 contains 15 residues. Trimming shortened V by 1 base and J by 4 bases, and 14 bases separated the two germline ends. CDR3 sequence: CASSLYAGEGETQYF. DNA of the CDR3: TGTGCCAGCAGCTTGTACGCAGGGGAAGGAGAGACCCAGTACTTC. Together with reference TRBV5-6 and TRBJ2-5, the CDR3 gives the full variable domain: DAGVTQSPTHLIKTRGQQVTLRCSPKSGHDTVSWYQQALGQGPQFIFQYYEEEERQRGNFPDRFSGHQFPNYSSELNVNALLLGDSALYLCASSLYAGEGETQYFGPGTRLLVL.

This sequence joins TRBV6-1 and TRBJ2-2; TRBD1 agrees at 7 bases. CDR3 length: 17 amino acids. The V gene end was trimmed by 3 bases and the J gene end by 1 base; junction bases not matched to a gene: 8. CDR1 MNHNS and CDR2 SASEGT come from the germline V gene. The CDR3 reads CASSDSTGALNTGELFF. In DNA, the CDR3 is TGTGCCAGCAGTGACAGCACAGGGGCCTTGAACACCGGGGAGCTGTTTTTT.

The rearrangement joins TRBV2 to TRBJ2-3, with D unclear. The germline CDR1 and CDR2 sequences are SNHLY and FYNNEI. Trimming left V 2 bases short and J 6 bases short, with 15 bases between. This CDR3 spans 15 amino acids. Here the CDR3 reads CASSELGLVTDTQYF. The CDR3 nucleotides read TGTGCCAGCAGTGAACTAGGTCTGGTGACTGATACGCAGTATTTT.

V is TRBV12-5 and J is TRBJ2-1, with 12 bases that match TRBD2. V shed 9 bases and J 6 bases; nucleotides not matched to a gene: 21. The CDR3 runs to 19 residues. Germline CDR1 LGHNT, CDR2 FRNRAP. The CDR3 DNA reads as TGTGCTAGCGGTCCCCGAGATACGGGACTAGCGGGCCAAGGCAATGAGCAGTTCTTC. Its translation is CASGPRDTGLAGQGNEQFF.

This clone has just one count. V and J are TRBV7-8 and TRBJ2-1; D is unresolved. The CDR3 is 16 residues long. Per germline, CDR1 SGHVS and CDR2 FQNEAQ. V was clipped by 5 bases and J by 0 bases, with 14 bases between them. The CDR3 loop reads CASSPIHGSSYNEQFF. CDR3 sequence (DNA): TGTGCCAGCAGCCCCATTCACGGTAGCTCCTACAATGAGCAGTTCTTC. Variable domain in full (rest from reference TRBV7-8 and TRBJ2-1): GAGVSQSPRYKVAKRGQDVALRCDPISGHVSLFWYQQALGQGPEFLTYFQNEAQLDKSGLPSDRFFAERPEGSVSTLKIQRTQQEDSAVYLCASSPIHGSSYNEQFFGPGTRLTVL.

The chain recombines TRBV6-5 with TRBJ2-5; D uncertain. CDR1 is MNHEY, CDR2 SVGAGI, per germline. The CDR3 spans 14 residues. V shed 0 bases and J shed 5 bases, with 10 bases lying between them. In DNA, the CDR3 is TGTGCCAGCAGTTACTCGATCGCAGCGGAGACCCAGTACTTC. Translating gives CASSYSIAAETQYF.

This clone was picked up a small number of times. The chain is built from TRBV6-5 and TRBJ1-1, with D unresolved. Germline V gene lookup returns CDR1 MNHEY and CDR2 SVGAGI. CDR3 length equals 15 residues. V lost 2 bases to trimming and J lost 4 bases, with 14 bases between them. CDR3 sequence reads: CASSYGLTLPTEAFF. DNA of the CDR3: TGTGCCAGCAGTTACGGTTTGACTTTGCCCACTGAAGCTTTCTTT.

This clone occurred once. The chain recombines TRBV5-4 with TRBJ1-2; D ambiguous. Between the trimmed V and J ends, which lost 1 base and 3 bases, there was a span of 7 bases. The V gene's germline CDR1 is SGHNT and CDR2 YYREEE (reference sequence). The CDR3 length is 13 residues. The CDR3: CASSLNRDYGYTF. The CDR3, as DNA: TGTGCCAGCAGCTTGAACAGAGACTATGGCTACACCTTC.

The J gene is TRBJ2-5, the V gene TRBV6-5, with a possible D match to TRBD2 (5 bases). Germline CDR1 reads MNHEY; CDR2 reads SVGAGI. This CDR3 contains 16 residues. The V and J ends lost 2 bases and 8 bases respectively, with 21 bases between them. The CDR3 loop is CASSYDSIGGGRTQYF. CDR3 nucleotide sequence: TGTGCCAGCAGTTACGACTCTATAGGAGGTGGTAGAACCCAGTACTTC.

This CDR3 reads CASSYGLAGEGTGELFF. The DNA for the CDR3 is TGTGCCAGCAGTTACGGACTAGCGGGAGAAGGCACCGGGGAGCTGTTTTTT. The chain carries TRBV11-2 and TRBJ2-2; 13 nucleotides line up with TRBD2. Germline-derived CDR1 and CDR2 are SGHAT and FQNNGV. The CDR3 is made up of 17 amino acids. Losses at the gene ends were 6 bases for V and 4 bases for J; bases not matched to a gene: 8.

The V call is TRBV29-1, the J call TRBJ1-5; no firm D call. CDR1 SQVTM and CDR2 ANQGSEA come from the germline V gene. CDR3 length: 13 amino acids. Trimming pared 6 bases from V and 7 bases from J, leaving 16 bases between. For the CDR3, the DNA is TGCAGCGTGCGGACGGTTTCGGGACAGCCCCAGCATTTT. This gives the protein CSVRTVSGQPQHF.

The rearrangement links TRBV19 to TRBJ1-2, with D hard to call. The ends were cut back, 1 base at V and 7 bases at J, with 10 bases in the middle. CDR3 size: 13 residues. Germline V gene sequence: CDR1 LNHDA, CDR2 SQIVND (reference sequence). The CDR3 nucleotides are TGTGCCAGTAGTATAGGGTCCAGGTCTGGCTACACCTTC. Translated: CASSIGSRSGYTF.

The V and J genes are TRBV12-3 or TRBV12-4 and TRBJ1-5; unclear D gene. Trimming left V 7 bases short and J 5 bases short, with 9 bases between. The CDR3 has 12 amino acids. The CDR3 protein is CASTLLDQPQHF. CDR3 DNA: TGTGCCAGCACCCTCCTAGATCAGCCCCAGCATTTT.

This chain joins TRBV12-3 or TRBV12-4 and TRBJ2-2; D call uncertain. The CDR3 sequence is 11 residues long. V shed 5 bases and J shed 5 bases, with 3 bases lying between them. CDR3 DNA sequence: TGTGCCAGCAGTCGTACCGGGGAGCTGTTTTTT. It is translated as CASSRTGELFF.

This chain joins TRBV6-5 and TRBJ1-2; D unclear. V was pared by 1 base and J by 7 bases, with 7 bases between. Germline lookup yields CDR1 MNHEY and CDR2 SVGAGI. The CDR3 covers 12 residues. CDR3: CASSYYGGGYTF. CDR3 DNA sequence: TGTGCCAGCAGTTACTACGGTGGTGGCTACACCTTC.

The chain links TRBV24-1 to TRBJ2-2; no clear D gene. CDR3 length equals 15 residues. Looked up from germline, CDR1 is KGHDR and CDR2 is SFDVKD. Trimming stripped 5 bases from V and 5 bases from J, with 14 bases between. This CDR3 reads CATSGSREQTGELFF. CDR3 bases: TGTGCCACCAGTGGATCCAGAGAACAGACCGGGGAGCTGTTTTTT.

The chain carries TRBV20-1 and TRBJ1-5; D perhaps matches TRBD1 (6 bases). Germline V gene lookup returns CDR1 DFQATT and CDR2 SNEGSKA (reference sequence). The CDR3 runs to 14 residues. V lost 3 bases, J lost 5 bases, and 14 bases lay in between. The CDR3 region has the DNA TGCAGTGCTAGTGCACCAGGGGCGGATCAGCCCCAGCATTTT. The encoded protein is CSASAPGADQPQHF.

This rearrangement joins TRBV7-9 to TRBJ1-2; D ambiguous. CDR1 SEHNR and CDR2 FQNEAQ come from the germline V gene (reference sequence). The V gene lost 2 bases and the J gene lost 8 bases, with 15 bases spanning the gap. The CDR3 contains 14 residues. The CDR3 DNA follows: TGTGCCAGCAGCTTACGTGAGGCGCTGGCCGGCTACACCTTC. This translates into CASSLREALAGYTF.

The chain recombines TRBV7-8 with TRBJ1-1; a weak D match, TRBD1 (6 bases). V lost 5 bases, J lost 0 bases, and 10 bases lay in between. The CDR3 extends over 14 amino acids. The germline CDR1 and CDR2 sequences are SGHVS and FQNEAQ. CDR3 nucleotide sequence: TGTGCCAGCAGCCCTGGGACACTGAACACTGAAGCTTTCTTT. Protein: CASSPGTLNTEAFF.

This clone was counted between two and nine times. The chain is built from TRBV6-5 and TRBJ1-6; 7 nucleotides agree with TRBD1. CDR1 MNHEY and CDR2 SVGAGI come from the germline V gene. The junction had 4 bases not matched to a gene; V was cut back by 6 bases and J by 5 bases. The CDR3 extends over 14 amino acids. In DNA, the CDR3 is TGTGCCAGCAGCATGGGACAGCATAATTCACCCCTCCACTTT. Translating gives CASSMGQHNSPLHF.

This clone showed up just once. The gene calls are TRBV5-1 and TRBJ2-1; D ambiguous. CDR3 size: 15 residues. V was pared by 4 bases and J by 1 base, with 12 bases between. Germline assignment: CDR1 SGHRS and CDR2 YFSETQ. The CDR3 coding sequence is TGCGCCAGCAGCGCTAGTAGTCTGTCCTACAATGAGCAGTTCTTC. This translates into CASSASSLSYNEQFF.

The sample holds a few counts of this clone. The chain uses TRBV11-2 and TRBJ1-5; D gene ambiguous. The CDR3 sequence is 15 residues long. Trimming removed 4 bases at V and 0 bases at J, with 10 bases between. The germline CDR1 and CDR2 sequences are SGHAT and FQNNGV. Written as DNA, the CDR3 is TGTGCCAGCAGCTACAACGTTGGTAGCAATCAGCCCCAGCATTTT. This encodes CASSYNVGSNQPQHF.

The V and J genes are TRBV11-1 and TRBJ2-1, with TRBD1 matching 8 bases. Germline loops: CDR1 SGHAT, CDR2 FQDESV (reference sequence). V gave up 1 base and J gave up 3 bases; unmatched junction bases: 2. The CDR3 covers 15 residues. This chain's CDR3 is CASSLGGTGYNEQFF. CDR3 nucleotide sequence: TGTGCCAGCAGCTTAGGGGGGACAGGCTACAATGAGCAGTTCTTC. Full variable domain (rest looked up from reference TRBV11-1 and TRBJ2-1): EAEVAQSPRYKITEKSQAVAFWCDPISGHATLYWYRQILGQGPELLVQFQDESVVDDSQLPKDRFSAERLKGVDSTLKIQPAELGDSAMYLCASSLGGTGYNEQFFGPGTRLTVL.

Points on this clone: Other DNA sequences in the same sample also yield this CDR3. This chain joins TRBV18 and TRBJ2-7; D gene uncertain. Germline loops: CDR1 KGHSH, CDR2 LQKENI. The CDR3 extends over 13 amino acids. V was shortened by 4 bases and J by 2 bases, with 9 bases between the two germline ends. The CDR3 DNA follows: TGTGCCAGCTCACTCGAGGAAACCTACGAGCAGTACTTC. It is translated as CASSLEETYEQYF.

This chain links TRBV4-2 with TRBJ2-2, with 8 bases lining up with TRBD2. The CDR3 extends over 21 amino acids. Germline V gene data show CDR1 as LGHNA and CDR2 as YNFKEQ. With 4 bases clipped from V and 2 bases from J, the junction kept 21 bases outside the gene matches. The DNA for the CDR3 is TGTGCCAGCAGCCGGGCCTCCCCGGGACTAGTGGGGCCGGATAACACCGGGGAGCTGTTTTTT. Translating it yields CASSRASPGLVGPDNTGELFF.

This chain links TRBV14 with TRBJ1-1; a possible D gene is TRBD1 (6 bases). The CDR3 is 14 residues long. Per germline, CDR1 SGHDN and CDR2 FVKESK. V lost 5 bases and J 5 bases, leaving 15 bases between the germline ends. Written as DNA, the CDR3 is TGTGCCAGCAGCTTACTTCCAGGGGTAACTGAAGCTTTCTTT. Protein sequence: CASSLLPGVTEAFF.

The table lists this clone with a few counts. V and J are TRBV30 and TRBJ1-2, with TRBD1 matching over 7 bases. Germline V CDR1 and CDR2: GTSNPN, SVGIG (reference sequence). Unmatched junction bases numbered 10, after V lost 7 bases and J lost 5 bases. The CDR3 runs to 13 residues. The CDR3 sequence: CALHRGLRYGYTF. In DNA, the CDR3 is TGTGCCTTACACAGGGGATTGCGGTATGGCTACACCTTC.

CDR3 in DNA: TGTGCCAGCGGTCCGGTAGCGGGAGGGTACAATGAGCAGTTCTTC. Encoded protein: CASGPVAGGYNEQFF. The chain employs TRBV2 and TRBJ2-1; 11 bases agree with TRBD2. The CDR3 extends over 15 amino acids. V shed 8 bases and J 4 bases; nucleotides not matched to a gene: 7. Germline lookup yields CDR1 SNHLY and CDR2 FYNNEI. Full variable domain (remainder filled in from reference TRBV2 and TRBJ2-1): EPEVTQTPSHQVTQMGQEVILRCVPISNHLYFYWYRQILGQKVEFLVSFYNNEISEKSEIFDDQFSVERPDGSNFTLKIRSTKLEDSAMYFCASGPVAGGYNEQFFGPGTRLTVL.

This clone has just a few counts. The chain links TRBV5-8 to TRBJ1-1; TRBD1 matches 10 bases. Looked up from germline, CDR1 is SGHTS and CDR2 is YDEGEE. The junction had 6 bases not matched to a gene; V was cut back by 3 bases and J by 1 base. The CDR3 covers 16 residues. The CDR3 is CASSWGWDRGNTEAFF. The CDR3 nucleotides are TGTGCCAGCAGCTGGGGTTGGGACAGGGGGAACACTGAAGCTTTCTTT.